Below, 7 T cell receptor beta chains from the same sample are listed, as sequenced in a study of blood T cell repertoires in COVID-19. The repertoire was sequenced with immunoSEQ multiplex PCR; TCRdb's copy has only in-frame clones and lacks some. The sample has approximately 300,000 clones, 90% seen once; the top ten hold roughly 4.3%. The sample was PBMCs or T cells enriched from blood (not recorded which). The origin of the receptors is a young woman with acute COVID-19.

V gene TRBV5-1 combines with J gene TRBJ1-2, with D hard to call. V gave up 0 bases and J gave up 4 bases, with 10 bases separating them. Germline-derived CDR1 and CDR2 are SGHRS and YFSETQ. The CDR3 is 14 amino acids. The CDR3 here is CASSLGDPSYGYTF. CDR3 nucleotides: TGCGCCAGCAGCTTGGGAGATCCCTCCTATGGCTACACCTTC.

Concerning this clone: The germline gene is not matched at one end of the junction; a read error may be the cause. J is TRBJ2-7 and V is TRBV7-2; 8 bases are shared with TRBD1. The CDR3 has 18 amino acids. Per germline, CDR1 SGHTA and CDR2 FQGNSA. DNA of the CDR3: TGTGCCAGCAGCTTAGAACGGGGGATCCAGGGGGCGCGGTACGAACAGTACTTC. Protein: CASSLERGIQGARYEQYF.

In its sample, this clone was seen once. The chain uses TRBV19 and TRBJ1-5; D ambiguous. Germline V gene sequence: CDR1 LNHDA, CDR2 SQIVND (reference sequence). V dropped 5 bases and J dropped 0 bases, with 23 bases sitting between them. This CDR3 region has 19 residues. The CDR3 loop reads CASSPSAETIPYSNQPQHF. The CDR3 DNA reads as TGTGCCAGTAGTCCCTCCGCAGAGACTATCCCTTATAGCAATCAGCCCCAGCATTTT.

The genes are TRBV9 and TRBJ2-3; 8 bases are a match to TRBD2. The J segment lost 0 bases and the V segment lost 4 bases, leaving 7 bases of the junction unmatched. The CDR3 length is 16 residues. Germline CDR1 is SGDLS and CDR2 is YYNGEE. The CDR3 spells CASSSTSGASTDTQYF. For the CDR3, the DNA is TGTGCCAGCAGCTCCACTAGCGGAGCTAGCACAGATACGCAGTATTTT.

V and J are TRBV7-2 and TRBJ1-1, with 7 positions matching TRBD1. There are 16 residues in the CDR3. Germline V gene sequence: CDR1 SGHTA, CDR2 FQGNSA. The trim removed 5 bases at V and 0 bases at J, leaving 9 bases unmatched. CDR3 in amino acids: CASSPRTGAMNTEAFF. The CDR3 DNA is TGTGCCAGCAGCCCACGGACAGGCGCGATGAACACTGAAGCTTTCTTT.

V and J are TRBV6-5 and TRBJ2-5, with 7 bases identical to TRBD1. The CDR3 is made up of 15 amino acids. V shed 4 bases, J shed 1 base, and the junction held 6 bases outside the gene matches. Germline V CDR1 and CDR2: MNHEY, SVGAGI. This CDR3 reads CASSWRQGSQETQYF. In DNA form, the CDR3 reads TGTGCCAGCAGTTGGAGACAGGGTAGCCAAGAGACCCAGTACTTC.

The genes are TRBV28 and TRBJ2-7, with 9 nucleotides matching TRBD1. V lost 1 base, J lost 4 bases, and 8 bases stayed unmatched. The germline gives CDR1 MDHEN, CDR2 SYDVKM. This CDR3 spans 16 amino acids. The CDR3 sequence: CASSLYRTGVGYEQYF. The CDR3 coding sequence is TGTGCCAGCAGTTTATATAGGACAGGGGTAGGATACGAGCAGTACTTC.